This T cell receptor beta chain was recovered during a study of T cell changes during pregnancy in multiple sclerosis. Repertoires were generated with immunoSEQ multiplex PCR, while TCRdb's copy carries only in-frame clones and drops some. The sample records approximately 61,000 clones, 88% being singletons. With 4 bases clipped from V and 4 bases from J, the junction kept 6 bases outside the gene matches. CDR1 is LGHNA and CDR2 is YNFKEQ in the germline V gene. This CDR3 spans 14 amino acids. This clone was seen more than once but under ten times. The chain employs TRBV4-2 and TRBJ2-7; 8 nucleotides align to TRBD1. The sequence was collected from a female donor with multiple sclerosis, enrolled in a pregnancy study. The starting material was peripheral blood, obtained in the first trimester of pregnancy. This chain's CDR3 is CASSPDRASYEQYF. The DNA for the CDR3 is TGTGCCAGCAGCCCGGACAGGGCGAGTTACGAGCAGTACTTC.